Each of the 28 T cell receptor beta chains below was sequenced from the same sample in a study of T cells of healthy individuals. MiXCR, run by TCRdb on the 5' RACE reads, gives a single entry per CDR3 protein. The top ten clones hold 7% to 9% of a sample with about 82,000 distinct CDR3 sequences, about 5% of them seen once. The source of these receptors is a female donor in good health.

This clonotype was picked up many times. This chain connects TRBV7-9 to TRBJ2-1; 8 bases map to TRBD2. The CDR3 totals 16 residues. V was pared by 1 base and J by 3 bases, with 5 bases of the junction left unmatched. CDR1 is SEHNR, CDR2 FQNEAQ, per germline (reference sequence). The DNA for the CDR3 is TGTGCCAGCAGCTTAGAGCGGGAGCCCCGCTACAATGAGCAGTTCTTC. Translated, it gives CASSLEREPRYNEQFF.

This clonotype has at least ten counts. The chain has TRBV27 and TRBJ2-3; 9 bases are shared with TRBD2. CDR3 size: 13 residues. Germline V CDR1 and CDR2: MNHEY, SMNVEV (reference sequence). V shed 5 bases and J 7 bases; nucleotides not matched to a gene: 4. The CDR3 region is CASSTSGPYTQYF. In DNA, the CDR3 is TGTGCCAGCAGTACTAGCGGGCCCTATACGCAGTATTTT.

This clonotype was recorded many times. The J gene is TRBJ1-1, the V gene TRBV7-9, with 9 bases matching TRBD1. Germline V gene data show CDR1 as SEHNR and CDR2 as FQNEAQ (reference sequence). This CDR3 has 16 amino acids. With 2 bases clipped from V and 8 bases from J, the junction kept 12 bases outside the gene matches. CDR3 nucleotide sequence: TGTGCCAGCAGCTTACGTTCCGGGACAGGGCTGGGAGAAGCTTTCTTT. Its translation is CASSLRSGTGLGEAFF.

At least ten counts were recorded for this clonotype. The rearrangement links TRBV14 to TRBJ2-3, with D uncertain. Looked up from germline, CDR1 is SGHDN and CDR2 is FVKESK. The CDR3 runs to 13 residues. The ends were cut back, 4 bases at V and 0 bases at J, with 5 bases in the middle. CDR3 protein: CASSPGSTDTQYF. The DNA for the CDR3 is TGTGCCAGCAGCCCTGGGAGCACAGATACGCAGTATTTT.

The table lists this clonotype with many counts. The CDR3 protein is CASSSTRTGAYEQYF. The CDR3 DNA reads as TGCGCCAGCAGCTCGACGCGGACGGGAGCCTACGAGCAGTACTTC. The genes are TRBV5-1 and TRBJ2-7; TRBD2 might be the D (6 bases). There are 15 residues in the CDR3. Germline CDR1 is SGHRS and CDR2 is YFSETQ. Trimming removed 3 bases from V and 2 bases from J, with 15 bases in between.

This clonotype was seen many times. This chain connects TRBV7-2 to TRBJ2-3, with no clear D. This CDR3 region has 14 residues. From germline, CDR1 is SGHTA and CDR2 FQGNSA. V lost 5 bases, J lost 1 base, and 10 bases lay in between. The CDR3 coding sequence is TGTGCCAGCAGCCCCCGGGCCCGCACAGATACGCAGTATTTT. Its translation: CASSPRARTDTQYF.

This clonotype has at least ten counts. The chain is built from TRBV7-9 and TRBJ1-2; no reliable D call. From germline, CDR1 is SEHNR and CDR2 FQNEAQ (reference sequence). The CDR3 is 12 residues long. V was clipped by 5 bases and J by 4 bases, with 8 bases between them. CDR3 bases: TGTGCCAGCAGCCCCGGCCTCTATGGCTACACCTTC. Translating gives CASSPGLYGYTF. Using reference TRBV7-9 and TRBJ1-2 for the parts outside the CDR3, the full variable domain is DTGVSQNPRHKITKRGQNVTFRCDPISEHNRLYWYRQTLGQGPEFLTYFQNEAQLEKSRLLSDRFSAERPKGSFSTLEIQRTEQGDSAMYLCASSPGLYGYTFGSGTRLTVV.

In this sample, this clonotype turned up many times. The genes are TRBV28 and TRBJ2-1, with D unresolved. The length of the CDR3 is 11 residues. Looked up from germline, CDR1 is MDHEN and CDR2 is SYDVKM. Trimming shortened V by 4 bases and J by 12 bases, and 10 bases separated the two germline ends. CDR3 residues: CASSYMRRQFF. CDR3 sequence (DNA): TGTGCCAGCAGTTATATGAGGCGGCAGTTCTTC.

At least ten counts were recorded for this clonotype. The V and J genes are TRBV7-6 and TRBJ2-3; D is uncertain. V was trimmed by 4 bases and J by 3 bases, leaving 8 bases between them. Germline loops: CDR1 SGHVS, CDR2 FNYEAQ. This CDR3 is built from 13 residues. In DNA form, the CDR3 reads TGTGCCAGCAGCTCCTTCCGGACAGATACGCAGTATTTT. Translating it yields CASSSFRTDTQYF.

This clonotype was seen many times. The V and J genes are TRBV29-1 and TRBJ1-1; D uncertain. Germline V gene data show CDR1 as SQVTM and CDR2 as ANQGSEA. The CDR3 consists of 11 residues. V lost 4 bases and J lost 6, with 9 bases in between. CDR3 nucleotides: TGCAGCGTTGGCTCGTTTCCTGAAGCTTTCTTT. It yields the protein CSVGSFPEAFF.

This clonotype was observed at least ten times. This chain links TRBV7-9 with TRBJ2-1; 8 bases are a match to TRBD2. Looked up from germline, CDR1 is SEHNR and CDR2 is FQNEAQ (reference sequence). The CDR3 sequence is 13 residues long. The V gene end was trimmed by 10 bases and the J gene end by 12 bases; junction bases not matched to a gene: 14. The chain's CDR3 is CAIRLPGLDSQFF. CDR3 DNA: TGTGCCATCAGACTTCCGGGACTAGACTCGCAGTTCTTC.

This clonotype occurred many times. The chain combines TRBV7-2 with TRBJ2-7; a weak D match, TRBD1 (5 bases). Germline lookup yields CDR1 SGHTA and CDR2 FQGNSA. The CDR3 has 11 residues. Trimming left V 8 bases short and J 4 bases short, with 9 bases between. The CDR3 DNA is TGTGCCAGCCGCAAGGGGTACGAGCAGTACTTC. Residues: CASRKGYEQYF.

This clonotype was seen ten or more times. This chain links TRBV12-3 or TRBV12-4 with TRBJ1-1; D gene ambiguous. The CDR3 runs 14 residues. Trimming left V 6 bases short and J 2 bases short, with 13 bases between. CDR3 residues: CASSPSFPNTEAFF. The CDR3 DNA sequence: TGTGCCAGCAGCCCTTCTTTCCCCAACACTGAAGCTTTCTTT.

This clonotype came up a few times. The chain employs TRBV12-3 or TRBV12-4 and TRBJ1-5; 7 bases are a match to TRBD1. J gave up 3 bases and V 7 bases, and 3 bases lay outside the gene matches. The CDR3 is made up of 13 amino acids. The CDR3 DNA reads TGTGCCAGCACGACAGGGCCCAATCAGCCCCAGCATTTT. It encodes CASTTGPNQPQHF.

This clonotype has ten or more counts. The rearrangement uses TRBV28 and TRBJ2-3; 14 bases line up with TRBD2. CDR3 size: 17 residues. Germline trimming cut 4 bases from V and 1 base from J; bases unmatched to any gene: 4. CDR1 is MDHEN and CDR2 is SYDVKM in the germline V gene. The CDR3 is CASSSPGLAGGTDTQYF. CDR3 bases: TGTGCCAGCAGTTCGCCGGGACTAGCGGGAGGCACAGATACGCAGTATTTT.

V usage is TRBV7-3 and J usage is TRBJ1-1, with D possibly matching TRBD1 (5 bases). The CDR3 runs to 13 residues. Germline CDR1 reads SGHTA; CDR2 reads FQGTGA. V shed 2 bases and J shed 6 bases, with 10 bases lying between them. The DNA of the CDR3 is TGTGCCAGCAGCTTATCAGGGAGAGCTGAAGCTTTCTTT. Translated: CASSLSGRAEAFF.

This clonotype was seen only a few times. The chain combines TRBV7-3 with TRBJ1-2, with TRBD1 identical over 8 bases. This CDR3 contains 13 residues. CDR1 SGHTA and CDR2 FQGTGA come from the germline V gene. J was trimmed by 8 bases and V by 5 bases; bases with no gene match: 7. CDR3 DNA sequence: TGTGCCAGCAGCCCGACAGGGGTCGAAGGCTACACCTTC. The encoded protein is CASSPTGVEGYTF.

This clonotype was counted at least ten times. This chain joins TRBV7-6 and TRBJ2-3; 14 bases align to TRBD2. The CDR3 runs to 17 residues. The junction had 5 bases not matched to a gene; V was cut back by 0 bases and J by 6 bases. The germline V gene encodes CDR1 SGHVS and CDR2 FNYEAQ. The CDR3 loop is CASSLALGLAGADTQYF. CDR3 nucleotides: TGTGCCAGCAGCTTAGCGCTGGGACTAGCGGGAGCCGATACGCAGTATTTT.

The V gene is TRBV3-1, the J gene TRBJ1-2, with D maybe TRBD1 (6 bases). With 4 bases removed from V and 4 bases from J, the gap between germline ends came to 19 bases. The CDR3 runs 16 residues. From germline, CDR1 is LGHDT and CDR2 YNNKEL (reference sequence). CDR3 in amino acids: CASSPQQGTLPYGYTF. The CDR3 bases are TGTGCCAGCAGCCCTCAACAGGGAACGCTTCCCTATGGCTACACCTTC.

The chain recombines TRBV27 with TRBJ1-2; D remains ambiguous. Deletions cut 6 bases from V and 2 bases from J, with 10 bases between. Per the germline V gene, CDR1 is MNHEY and CDR2 is SMNVEV (reference sequence). The CDR3 totals 13 residues. The CDR3 DNA is TGTGCCAGCAGCCTGACCGCAAACTATGGCTACACCTTC. Translation: CASSLTANYGYTF.

This clonotype has at least ten counts. The J gene is TRBJ2-1, the V gene TRBV11-2, with TRBD2 identical over 13 bases. The trim removed 5 bases at V and 2 bases at J, leaving 6 bases unmatched. This CDR3 contains 17 residues. Germline V gene sequence: CDR1 SGHAT, CDR2 FQNNGV. Written as DNA, the CDR3 is TGTGCCAGCAGCCTCTGGACTAGCGGGAGCCCCTACAATGAGCAGTTCTTC. Translating it yields CASSLWTSGSPYNEQFF.

This clonotype showed up many times. J is TRBJ2-6 and V is TRBV11-2, with D perhaps matching TRBD2 (5 bases). There are 15 residues in the CDR3. V was pared by 0 bases and J by 5 bases, with 8 bases between. Germline CDR1 and CDR2: SGHAT and FQNNGV. The CDR3 DNA reads as TGTGCCAGCAGCTTAGAACGGGGAAGGGCCAACGTCCTGACTTTC. This encodes CASSLERGRANVLTF.

This clonotype was observed a handful of times. CDR3 sequence: CASVKSPLNTEAFF. DNA for the CDR3: TGTGCCAGCGTGAAGTCCCCATTGAACACTGAAGCTTTCTTT. The chain uses TRBV6-2 or TRBV6-3 and TRBJ1-1; D ambiguous. Trimming took 8 bases from V and 0 from J, leaving 13 bases between them. Germline CDR1 reads MNHEY; CDR2 reads SVGEGT. This CDR3 has 14 amino acids.

The chain recombines TRBV6-2 or TRBV6-3 with TRBJ2-5; D is ambiguous. V lost 7 bases to trimming and J lost 5 bases, with 8 bases between them. CDR1 and CDR2 from the germline V gene are MNHEY and SVGEGT. This CDR3 contains 11 residues. The CDR3 DNA sequence: TGTGCCAGCACCCTCGGGGAGACCCAGTACTTC. It encodes CASTLGETQYF.

At least ten counts were recorded for this clonotype. The chain uses TRBV18 and TRBJ2-3; 10 bases fit TRBD1. In germline, CDR1 is KGHSH, CDR2 LQKENI. There are 14 residues in the CDR3. The V and J ends lost 5 bases and 4 bases, in that order; junction bases with no gene match: 3. Here the CDR3 reads CASSSTGGPDTQYF. In DNA form, the CDR3 reads TGTGCCAGCTCATCGACAGGGGGCCCAGATACGCAGTATTTT.

The V call is TRBV4-1, the J call TRBJ1-2; 10 bases line up with TRBD1. Germline CDR1 reads MGHRA; CDR2 reads YSYEKL. V was clipped by 1 base and J by 3 bases; unmatched bases: 5. The CDR3 sequence is 16 residues long. DNA for the CDR3: TGCGCCAGCAGCCAAGGAGCGGGACAGGGGTACTATGGCTACACCTTC. The encoded protein is CASSQGAGQGYYGYTF.

This sequence joins TRBV6-2 or TRBV6-3 and TRBJ1-2, with 9 bases identical to TRBD1. V shed 0 bases and J 8 bases; nucleotides not matched to a gene: 10. The length of the CDR3 is 16 residues. Germline V lookup: CDR1 MNHEY, CDR2 SVGEGT. The CDR3 reads CASSYSIYRGLEGYTF. For the CDR3, the DNA is TGTGCCAGCAGTTACTCGATATACAGGGGGCTGGAAGGCTACACCTTC.

As regards this clonotype: A much bigger clone sits one base away, suggesting this may be a read error. This chain connects TRBV9 to TRBJ2-7, with 11 bases matching TRBD2. The V gene's germline CDR1 is SGDLS and CDR2 YYNGEE. The CDR3 loop spans 14 amino acids. Trimming cost V 3 bases and J 5 bases; bases outside gene matches: 4. CDR3 bases: TGTGCCAGCAGCGCAGGACTAGCGGGCCACGAGCAGTACTTC. It codes for CASSAGLAGHEQYF.